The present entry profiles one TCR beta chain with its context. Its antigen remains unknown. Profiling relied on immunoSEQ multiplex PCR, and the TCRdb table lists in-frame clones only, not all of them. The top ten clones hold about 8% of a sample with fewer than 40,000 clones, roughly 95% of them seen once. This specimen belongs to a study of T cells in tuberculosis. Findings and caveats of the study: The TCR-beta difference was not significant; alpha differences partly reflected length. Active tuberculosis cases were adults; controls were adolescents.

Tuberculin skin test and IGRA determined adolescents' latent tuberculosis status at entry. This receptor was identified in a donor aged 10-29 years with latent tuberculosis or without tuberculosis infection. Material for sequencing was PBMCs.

The CDR3 region is CASSLDAGNYEQYF. The DNA for the CDR3 is TGTGCCAGCAGCTTAGATGCGGGGAACTACGAGCAGTACTTC. This rearrangement joins TRBV7-2 to TRBJ2-7, with a tentative D call TRBD2 (6 bases). CDR3 size: 14 residues. From germline, CDR1 is SGHTA and CDR2 FQGNSA. The V end lost 1 base, the J end lost 3 bases, and 10 bases lay between the germline ends.